A single T cell receptor (beta chain) is shown here with its context. Antigen unknown. Gene labels here are mouse ones. Read sequence stops 1 residue before the CDR3 end, and the germline J gene provides the missing end. The time point denotes: mouse harvest day 7 after allogeneic transplant. The graft held 10^6 splenic CD5+ T cells and 10^7 T-cell-depleted bone marrow cells. Mice had MHC-mismatched B6 into BALB/c GVHD, sampled day 7 or 14. The repertoire was sequenced with immunoSEQ multiplex PCR; TCRdb's copy has only in-frame clones and lacks some. The sample yields around 1,900 clones, approximately 59% seen once. The sample comes from a study of tissue T cells after allogeneic stem cell transplantation. General observations from the study: Shared clones across patients were few; motif clustering revealed tissue-specific shared signatures. In patients and mice, blood and spleen missed much of tissue repertoire.

CDR3 size: 15 residues. Germline-derived CDR1 and CDR2 are LGHNA and YNLKQL (reference sequence). The V segment lost 0 bases and the J segment 9 bases; nucleotides outside the gene matches: 4. The gene calls are TRBV5 and TRBJ2-3, with 12 bases matching TRBD1. This receptor was taken from a female BALB/c mouse given C57BL/6 T cells with graft-versus-host disease after an allogeneic hematopoietic cell transplant. The sequencing sample was made of liver tissue. The CDR3: CASSQEGTGGGTLYF. CDR3 bases read: TGTGCCAGCAGCCAAGAGGGGACAGGGGGCGGGACGCTGTAT.